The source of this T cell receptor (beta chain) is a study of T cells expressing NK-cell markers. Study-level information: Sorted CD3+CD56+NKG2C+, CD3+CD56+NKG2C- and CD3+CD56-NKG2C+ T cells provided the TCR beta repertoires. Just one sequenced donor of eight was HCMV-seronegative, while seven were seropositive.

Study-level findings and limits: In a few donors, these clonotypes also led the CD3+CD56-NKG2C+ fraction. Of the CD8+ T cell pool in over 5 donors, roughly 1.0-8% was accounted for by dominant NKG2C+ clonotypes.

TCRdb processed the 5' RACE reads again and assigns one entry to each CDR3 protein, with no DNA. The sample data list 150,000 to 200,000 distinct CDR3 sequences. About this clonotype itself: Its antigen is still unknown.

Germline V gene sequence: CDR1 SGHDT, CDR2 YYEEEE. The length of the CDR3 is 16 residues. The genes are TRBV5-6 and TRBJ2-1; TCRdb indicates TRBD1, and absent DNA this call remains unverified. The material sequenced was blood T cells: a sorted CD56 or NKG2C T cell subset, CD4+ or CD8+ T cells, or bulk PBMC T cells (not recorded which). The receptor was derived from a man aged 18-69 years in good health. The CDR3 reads CASSFLSQGGFREQFF.